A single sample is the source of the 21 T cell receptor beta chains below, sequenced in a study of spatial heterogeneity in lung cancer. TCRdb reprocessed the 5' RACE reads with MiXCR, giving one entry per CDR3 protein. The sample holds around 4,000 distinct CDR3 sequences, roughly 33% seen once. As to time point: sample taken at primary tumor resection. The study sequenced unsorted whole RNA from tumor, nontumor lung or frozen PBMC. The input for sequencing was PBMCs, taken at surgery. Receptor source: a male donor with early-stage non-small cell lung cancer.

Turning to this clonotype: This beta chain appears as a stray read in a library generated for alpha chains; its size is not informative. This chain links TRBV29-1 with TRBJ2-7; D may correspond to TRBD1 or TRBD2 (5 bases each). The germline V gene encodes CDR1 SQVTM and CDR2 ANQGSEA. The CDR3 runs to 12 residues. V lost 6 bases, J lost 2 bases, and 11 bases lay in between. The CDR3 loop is CSVEGQTYEQYF. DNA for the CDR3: TGCAGCGTCGAGGGGCAGACCTACGAGCAGTACTTC.

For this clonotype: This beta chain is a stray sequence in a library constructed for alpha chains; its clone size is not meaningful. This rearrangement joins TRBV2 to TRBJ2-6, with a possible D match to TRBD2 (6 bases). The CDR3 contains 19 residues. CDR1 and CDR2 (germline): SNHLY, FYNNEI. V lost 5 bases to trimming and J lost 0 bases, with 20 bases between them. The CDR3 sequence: CASSPGTLELFSGANVLTF. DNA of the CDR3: TGTGCCAGCAGTCCAGGGACTCTCGAGCTCTTCTCTGGGGCCAACGTCCTGACTTTC. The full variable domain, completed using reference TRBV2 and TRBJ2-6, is EPEVTQTPSHQVTQMGQEVILRCVPISNHLYFYWYRQILGQKVEFLVSFYNNEISEKSEIFDDQFSVERPDGSNFTLKIRSTKLEDSAMYFCASSPGTLELFSGANVLTFGAGSRLTVL.

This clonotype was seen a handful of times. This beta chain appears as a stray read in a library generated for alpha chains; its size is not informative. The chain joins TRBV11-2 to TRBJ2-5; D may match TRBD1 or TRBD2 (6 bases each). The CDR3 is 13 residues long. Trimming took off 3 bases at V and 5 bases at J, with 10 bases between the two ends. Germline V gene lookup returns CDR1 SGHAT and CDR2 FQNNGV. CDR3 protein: CASSFPGAETQYF. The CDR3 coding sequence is TGTGCCAGCAGCTTCCCGGGGGCCGAGACCCAGTACTTC.

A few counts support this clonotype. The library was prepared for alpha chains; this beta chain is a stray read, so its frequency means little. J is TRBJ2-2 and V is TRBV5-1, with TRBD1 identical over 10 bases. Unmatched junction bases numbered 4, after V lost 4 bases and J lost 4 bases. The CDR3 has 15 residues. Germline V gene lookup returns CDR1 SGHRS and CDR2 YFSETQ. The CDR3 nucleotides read TGCGCCAGCAGCAGACAGGGGGCTTCCACCGGGGAGCTGTTTTTT. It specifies CASSRQGASTGELFF.

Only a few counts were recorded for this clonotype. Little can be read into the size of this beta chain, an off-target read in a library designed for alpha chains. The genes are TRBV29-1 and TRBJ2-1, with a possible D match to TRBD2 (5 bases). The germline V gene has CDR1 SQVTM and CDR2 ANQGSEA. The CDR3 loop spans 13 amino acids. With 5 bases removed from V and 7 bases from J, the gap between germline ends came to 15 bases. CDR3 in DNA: TGCAGCGTTACCCAACGGTGGAGGAATGAGCAGTTCTTC. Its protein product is CSVTQRWRNEQFF.

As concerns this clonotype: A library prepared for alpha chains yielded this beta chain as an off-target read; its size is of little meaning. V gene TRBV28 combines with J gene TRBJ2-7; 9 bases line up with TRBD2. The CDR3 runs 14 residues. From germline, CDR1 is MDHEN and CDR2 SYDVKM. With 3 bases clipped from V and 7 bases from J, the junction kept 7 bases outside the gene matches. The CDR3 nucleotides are TGTGCCAGCAGTTTTCGCGGGAGGGCCGGGGAGCAGTACTTC. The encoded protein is CASSFRGRAGEQYF.

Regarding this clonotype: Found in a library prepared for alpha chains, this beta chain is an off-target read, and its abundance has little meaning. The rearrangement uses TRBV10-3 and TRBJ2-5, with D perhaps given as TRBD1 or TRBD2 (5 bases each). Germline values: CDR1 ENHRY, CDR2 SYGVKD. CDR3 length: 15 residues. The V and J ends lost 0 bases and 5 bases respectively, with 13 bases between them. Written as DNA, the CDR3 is TGTGCCATCAGTGAGTCGAATGGGGGTACGGAGACCCAGTACTTC. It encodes CAISESNGGTETQYF.

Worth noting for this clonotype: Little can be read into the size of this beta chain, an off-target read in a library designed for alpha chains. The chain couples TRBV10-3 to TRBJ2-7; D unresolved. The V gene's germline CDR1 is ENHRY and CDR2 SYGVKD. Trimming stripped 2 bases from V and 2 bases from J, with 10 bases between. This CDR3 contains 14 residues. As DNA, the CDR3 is TGTGCCATCAGTGAGAACCAGGAAACCTACGAGCAGTACTTC. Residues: CAISENQETYEQYF.

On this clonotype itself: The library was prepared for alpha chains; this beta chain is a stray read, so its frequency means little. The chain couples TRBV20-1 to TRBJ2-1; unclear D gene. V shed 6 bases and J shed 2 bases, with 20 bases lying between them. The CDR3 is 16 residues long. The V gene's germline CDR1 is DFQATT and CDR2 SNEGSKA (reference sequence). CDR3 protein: CSASVSDSPTYNEQFF. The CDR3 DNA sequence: TGCAGTGCGTCAGTTAGTGACTCGCCCACCTACAATGAGCAGTTCTTC.

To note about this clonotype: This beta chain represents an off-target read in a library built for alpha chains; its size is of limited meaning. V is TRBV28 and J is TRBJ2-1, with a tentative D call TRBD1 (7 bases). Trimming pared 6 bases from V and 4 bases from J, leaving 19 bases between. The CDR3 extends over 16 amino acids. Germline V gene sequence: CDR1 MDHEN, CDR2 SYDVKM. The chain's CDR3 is CASRRQGKRAYNEQFF. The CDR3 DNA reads TGTGCCAGCAGACGACAGGGCAAGCGGGCTTACAATGAGCAGTTCTTC.

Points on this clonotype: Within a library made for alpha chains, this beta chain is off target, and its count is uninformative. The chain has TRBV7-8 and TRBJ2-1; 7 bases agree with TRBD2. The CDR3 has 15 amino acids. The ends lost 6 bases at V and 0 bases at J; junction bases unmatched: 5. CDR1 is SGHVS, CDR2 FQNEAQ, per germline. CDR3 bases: TGTGCCAGCAGGCCGCTAGCGGACTCCTACAATGAGCAGTTCTTC. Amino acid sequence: CASRPLADSYNEQFF.

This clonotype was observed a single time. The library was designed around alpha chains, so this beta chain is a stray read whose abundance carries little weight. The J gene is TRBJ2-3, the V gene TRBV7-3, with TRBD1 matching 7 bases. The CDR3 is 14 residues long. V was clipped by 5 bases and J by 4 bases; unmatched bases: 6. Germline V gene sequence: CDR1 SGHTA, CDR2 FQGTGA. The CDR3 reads CASSPTGAPDTQYF. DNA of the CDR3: TGTGCCAGCAGCCCCACAGGGGCCCCAGATACGCAGTATTTT.

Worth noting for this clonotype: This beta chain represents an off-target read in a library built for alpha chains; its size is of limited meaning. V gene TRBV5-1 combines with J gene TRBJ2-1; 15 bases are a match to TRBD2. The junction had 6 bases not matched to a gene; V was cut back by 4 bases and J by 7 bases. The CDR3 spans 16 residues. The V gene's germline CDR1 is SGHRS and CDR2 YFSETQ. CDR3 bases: TGCGCCAGCAGCAGGGGGACTAGCGGGAGGATAAATGAGCAGTTCTTC. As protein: CASSRGTSGRINEQFF. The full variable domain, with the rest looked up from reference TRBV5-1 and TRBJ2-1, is KAGVTQTPRYLIKTRGQQVTLSCSPISGHRSVSWYQQTPGQGLQFLFEYFSETQRNKGNFPGRFSGRQFSNSRSEMNVSTLELGDSALYLCASSRGTSGRINEQFFGPGTRLTVL.

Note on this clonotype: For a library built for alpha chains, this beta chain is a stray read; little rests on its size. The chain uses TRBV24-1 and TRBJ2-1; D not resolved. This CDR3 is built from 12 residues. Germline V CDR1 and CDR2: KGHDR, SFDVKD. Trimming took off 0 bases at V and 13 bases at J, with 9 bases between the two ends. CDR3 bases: TGTGCCACCAGTGATTTGGTCGGCGTACAGTTCTTC. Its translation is CATSDLVGVQFF.

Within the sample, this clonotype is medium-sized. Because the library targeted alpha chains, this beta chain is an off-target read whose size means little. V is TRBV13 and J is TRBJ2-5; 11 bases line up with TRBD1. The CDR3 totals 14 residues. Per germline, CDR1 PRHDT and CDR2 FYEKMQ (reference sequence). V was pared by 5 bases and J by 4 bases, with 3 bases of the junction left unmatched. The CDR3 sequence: CASSPGTGGETQYF. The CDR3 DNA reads TGTGCCAGCAGCCCCGGGACAGGGGGAGAGACCCAGTACTTC.

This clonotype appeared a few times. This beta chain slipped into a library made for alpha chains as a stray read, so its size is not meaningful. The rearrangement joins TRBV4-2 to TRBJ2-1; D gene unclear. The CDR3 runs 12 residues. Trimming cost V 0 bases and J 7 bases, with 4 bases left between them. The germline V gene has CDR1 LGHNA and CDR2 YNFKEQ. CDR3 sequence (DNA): TGTGCCAGCAGCCAAGAGCATAATGAGCAGTTCTTC. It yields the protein CASSQEHNEQFF.

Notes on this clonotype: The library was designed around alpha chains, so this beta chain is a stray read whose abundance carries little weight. CDR3 region: CASSSSGQISYEQYF. The CDR3 DNA follows: TGTGCCAGCAGTTCCTCGGGACAGATCTCCTACGAGCAGTACTTC. V is TRBV27 and J is TRBJ2-7, with 7 bases that match TRBD1. J was trimmed by 0 bases and V by 4 bases; bases with no gene match: 6. The CDR3 length is 15 residues. The germline gives CDR1 MNHEY, CDR2 SMNVEV (reference sequence).

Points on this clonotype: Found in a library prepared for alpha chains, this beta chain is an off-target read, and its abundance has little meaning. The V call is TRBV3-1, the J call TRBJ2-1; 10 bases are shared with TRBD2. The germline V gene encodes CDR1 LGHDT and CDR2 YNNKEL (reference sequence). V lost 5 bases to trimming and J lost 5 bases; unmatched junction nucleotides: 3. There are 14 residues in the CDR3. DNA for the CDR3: TGTGCCAGCAGCGCACTAGCGGGAAACAATGAGCAGTTCTTC. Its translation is CASSALAGNNEQFF.

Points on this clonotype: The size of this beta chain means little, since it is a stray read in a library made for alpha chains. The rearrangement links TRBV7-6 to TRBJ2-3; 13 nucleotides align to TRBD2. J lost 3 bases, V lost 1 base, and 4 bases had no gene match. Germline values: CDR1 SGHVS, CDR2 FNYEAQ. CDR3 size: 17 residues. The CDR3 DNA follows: TGTGCCAGCAGCTTAGATGGGACTAGCGGGATAACAGATACGCAGTATTTT. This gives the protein CASSLDGTSGITDTQYF.

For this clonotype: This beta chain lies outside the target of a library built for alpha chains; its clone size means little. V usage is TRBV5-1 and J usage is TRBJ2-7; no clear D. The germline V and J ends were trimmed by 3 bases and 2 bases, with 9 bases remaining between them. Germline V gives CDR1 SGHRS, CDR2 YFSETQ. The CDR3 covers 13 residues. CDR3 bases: TGCGCCAGCAGCTCAGTCGCTACCTACGAGCAGTACTTC. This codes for CASSSVATYEQYF.

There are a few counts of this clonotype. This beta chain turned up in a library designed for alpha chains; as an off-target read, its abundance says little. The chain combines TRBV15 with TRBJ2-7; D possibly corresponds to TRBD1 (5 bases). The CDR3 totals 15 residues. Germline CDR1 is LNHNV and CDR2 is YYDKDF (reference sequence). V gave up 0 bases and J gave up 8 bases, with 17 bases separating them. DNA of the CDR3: TGTGCCACCAGCAGAGATCAGGGAAGTTCTGTACAGCAGTACTTC. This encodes CATSRDQGSSVQQYF.